What follows are 15 T cell receptor beta chains derived from one specimen sequenced in a study of T cells after posttransplantation cyclophosphamide. Some clones are missing from TCRdb's copy, which holds only in-frame ones; the method was immunoSEQ multiplex PCR. The table lists about 7,500 clones, with no singletons. Cyclophosphamide on days +3 and +4 followed busulfan-fludarabine conditioning and a marrow graft. The sample here was PBMCs, taken after allogeneic stem cell transplant with posttransplant cyclophosphamide. The receptors were sampled from a female patient aged 45-65 years who received an allogeneic stem cell transplant from a related donor, was CMV-positive, and had no GVHD. Some of the T cells may derive from the graft donor.

In this sample, this clone turned up many times. The chain recombines TRBV7-3 with TRBJ2-4; 9 bases agree with TRBD2. The CDR3 runs 20 residues. V lost 4 bases, J lost 1 base, and 17 bases stayed unmatched. Germline V gives CDR1 SGHTA, CDR2 FQGTGA. CDR3 DNA: TGTGCCAGCAGCTCCAACAGGGATTTTAGCGGGAGTCGGGCCAAAAACATTCAGTACTTC. Its translation is CASSSNRDFSGSRAKNIQYF. The variable domain in full, with the rest retrieved from reference TRBV7-3 and TRBJ2-4, is GAGVSQTPSNKVTEKGKYVELRCDPISGHTALYWYRQSLGQGPEFLIYFQGTGAADDSGLPNDRFFAVRPEGSVSTLKIQRTERGDSAVYLCASSSNRDFSGSRAKNIQYFGAGTRLSVL.

Within the sample, this clone is medium-sized (0.01 to 0.1%). The CDR3 DNA is TGCGCCAGCAGCTTGGACCTGCCCGGGACAGGCAACAATGAGCAGTTCTTC. This gives the protein CASSLDLPGTGNNEQFF. The J gene is TRBJ2-1, the V gene TRBV5-1, with 8 positions matching TRBD1. Germline V gene lookup returns CDR1 SGHRS and CDR2 YFSETQ. The CDR3 sequence is 17 residues long. With V trimmed by 0 bases and J by 5 bases, 10 bases remained unmatched.

This clone occurred many times. This rearrangement joins TRBV9 to TRBJ1-2; weak D call: TRBD1 (5 bases). This CDR3 is built from 13 residues. With 6 bases removed from V and 4 bases from J, the gap between germline ends came to 13 bases. The V gene's germline CDR1 is SGDLS and CDR2 YYNGEE. The CDR3 spells CASTRARSYGYTF. The CDR3 nucleotides are TGTGCCAGCACCAGGGCCCGCTCCTATGGCTACACCTTC.

This clone was observed many times. V is TRBV2 and J is TRBJ2-5, with 7 bases aligning to TRBD2. CDR3 size: 13 residues. J was trimmed by 1 base and V by 10 bases; bases with no gene match: 6. CDR1 is SNHLY and CDR2 is FYNNEI in the germline V gene. The CDR3 region has the DNA TGTGCCACCTCCGGGACTACCCAAGAGACCCAGTACTTC. It specifies CATSGTTQETQYF.

There are many counts of this clone. The rearrangement links TRBV30 to TRBJ1-4; maybe TRBD1 (5 bases). From germline, CDR1 is GTSNPN and CDR2 SVGIG (reference sequence). The CDR3 sequence is 14 residues long. V lost 2 bases and J lost 8, with 15 bases in between. CDR3 region: CAWSYQGSLEKLFF. The CDR3 DNA is TGTGCCTGGAGTTATCAGGGAAGTTTGGAAAAACTGTTTTTT.

Ten or more counts support this clone. The V call is TRBV18, the J call TRBJ1-5, with D perhaps matching TRBD1 (6 bases). Germline-derived CDR1 and CDR2 are KGHSH and LQKENI. V shed 2 bases and J shed 6 bases, with 17 bases lying between them. This CDR3 has 16 amino acids. The CDR3, as DNA: TGTGCCAGCTCACCAGGTGAACAGGGAAGGGCTCAGCCCCAGCATTTT. This codes for CASSPGEQGRAQPQHF.

Ten or more counts support this clone. The chain recombines TRBV5-6 with TRBJ2-1, with 7 bases identical to TRBD2. The CDR3 spans 17 residues. Germline assignment: CDR1 SGHDT and CDR2 YYEEEE. V dropped 0 bases and J dropped 0; count of bases not matched to a gene: 6. The CDR3 DNA sequence: TGTGCCAGCAGCTTGGCGCGGGGAGGGCGCTCCTACAATGAGCAGTTCTTC. It is translated as CASSLARGGRSYNEQFF.

This clone has at least ten counts. The rearrangement links TRBV24-1 to TRBJ2-3; perhaps TRBD1 as D (6 bases). The CDR3 is 19 amino acids. The V and J ends lost 5 bases and 3 bases respectively, with 26 bases between them. The germline V gene encodes CDR1 KGHDR and CDR2 SFDVKD. The CDR3 region has the DNA TGTGCCACCAGTGGAATTCGGGGAGTACAGGGAACAAAGACAGATACGCAGTATTTT. Translated: CATSGIRGVQGTKTDTQYF.

This clone appeared many times. CDR3 sequence: CRATGNEQYF. As DNA, the CDR3 is TGCAGAGCCACGGGGAACGAGCAGTACTTC. V gene TRBV20-1 combines with J gene TRBJ2-7, with D perhaps matching TRBD2 (5 bases). CDR1 is DFQATT and CDR2 is SNEGSKA in the germline V gene (reference sequence). The CDR3 length is 10 residues.

This clone was recorded at least ten times. This chain links TRBV7-8 with TRBJ2-7; 9 nucleotides align to TRBD1. From germline, CDR1 is SGHVS and CDR2 FQNEAQ. CDR3 size: 14 residues. Trimming cost V 3 bases and J 3 bases; bases outside gene matches: 3. The CDR3 here is CASSLGQGYYEQYF. DNA of the CDR3: TGTGCCAGCAGCTTGGGACAGGGCTACTACGAGCAGTACTTC. The full variable domain, rest sourced from reference TRBV7-8 and TRBJ2-7, is GAGVSQSPRYKVAKRGQDVALRCDPISGHVSLFWYQQALGQGPEFLTYFQNEAQLDKSGLPSDRFFAERPEGSVSTLKIQRTQQEDSAVYLCASSLGQGYYEQYFGPGTRLTVT.

This clone was observed at least ten times. The chain couples TRBV6-6 to TRBJ2-3; a weak D match, TRBD1 (6 bases). The CDR3 is made up of 13 amino acids. V gave up 6 bases and J gave up 5 bases, with 12 bases separating them. The germline V gene has CDR1 MNHNY and CDR2 SVGAGI (reference sequence). CDR3 DNA: TGTGCCAGCAGAGCAGGGGTTGAAGATACGCAGTATTTT. Protein product: CASRAGVEDTQYF.

Ten or more counts support this clone. The chain has TRBV28 and TRBJ1-5; TRBD1 is a possible D gene (6 bases). Germline V gene data show CDR1 as MDHEN and CDR2 as SYDVKM. The CDR3 is made up of 14 amino acids. Deletions cut 5 bases from V and 1 base from J, with 9 bases between. The CDR3 DNA sequence: TGTGCCAGCAGTACTGACAGGAGCAATCAGCCCCAGCATTTT. It specifies CASSTDRSNQPQHF.

This clone has at least ten counts. The chain is built from TRBV12-3 or TRBV12-4 and TRBJ1-5; D might be TRBD1 (5 bases). V was shortened by 1 base and J by 10 bases, with 11 bases between the two germline ends. There are 13 residues in the CDR3. CDR3 amino acids: CASSLEGNKPQHF. CDR3 coding DNA: TGTGCCAGCAGTTTAGAGGGGAATAAACCCCAGCATTTT.

By its share, this clone is medium-sized. V usage is TRBV18 and J usage is TRBJ2-1, with 9 bases matching TRBD2. The CDR3 totals 15 residues. V lost 0 bases, J lost 6 bases, and 3 bases stayed unmatched. Germline V lookup: CDR1 KGHSH, CDR2 LQKENI. DNA for the CDR3: TGTGCCAGCTCACCACCGTCACTAGCGGGCAATGAGCAGTTCTTC. This translates into CASSPPSLAGNEQFF.

In this sample, this clone turned up many times. The gene calls are TRBV28 and TRBJ1-2; D gene uncertain. V was shortened by 3 bases and J by 6 bases, with 14 bases between the two germline ends. The CDR3 is made up of 14 amino acids. CDR1 is MDHEN, CDR2 SYDVKM, per germline. CDR3 amino acids: CASSFYERRDGYTF. CDR3 sequence (DNA): TGTGCCAGCAGTTTTTACGAGCGGCGGGATGGCTACACCTTC.